This T cell receptor (beta chain) is from a study of a mutant IDH1 vaccine in newly diagnosed glioma. Study observations and caveats: Pseudoprogression appears to have had no connection to changes in top peripheral T cell clonotypes.

The time point denotes: week 47, end of study. Topical imiquimod was applied with each vaccine dose, which held 300 ug of mutant IDH1 20-mer peptide. The CDR3 is made up of 15 amino acids. V lost 4 bases to trimming and J lost 2 bases, with 9 bases between them. CDR1 and CDR2 (germline): SGHTA, FQGNSA. Turning to this clone: Antigen: not known.

The method was immunoSEQ multiplex PCR; TCRdb's version includes in-frame clones alone and lacks a portion of them. The profile covers around 60,000 clones, with around 83% appearing a single time and 3.5% to 4.5% taken by the ten largest. This specimen was PBMCs, taken from a glioma patient whose treatment included an IDH1 peptide vaccine. The chain couples TRBV7-2 to TRBJ2-6; D is unresolved. This clonotype was obtained from a man aged 25 to 40 with glioma. CDR3: CASSWSGAGANVLTF. In DNA, the CDR3 is TGTGCCAGCAGCTGGTCGGGCGCTGGGGCCAACGTCCTGACTTTC.